This T cell receptor beta chain emerged from a study of blood T cell repertoires in COVID-19. Study in general: T cells, B-cell-depleted T cells, or PBMCs provided the cDNA or gDNA that served as material.

As processed by the authors: From reference gene primer amplification, estimates of nucleated cell counts were derived. The data were produced by immunoSEQ multiplex PCR, yet TCRdb's version contains in-frame clones alone and is incomplete. V and J calls and clone size are as listed in that table; D and trimming were resolved from the DNA. The sample lists under 200,000 clones, roughly 80% occurring once. This CDR3 contains 13 residues. Germline V lookup: CDR1 LNHDA, CDR2 SQIVND (reference sequence). V was pared by 10 bases and J by 0 bases, with 13 bases between. Sequences were obtained from peripheral blood. This rearrangement joins TRBV19 to TRBJ2-7; weak D call: TRBD1 (5 bases). The clonotype comes from a man in his sixties with acute or convalescent COVID-19. The CDR3 sequence: CATSPQGSYEQYF. The DNA for the CDR3 is TGTGCCACCTCCCCTCAGGGCTCCTACGAGCAGTACTTC.